Presented here are 11 T cell receptor beta chains from one specimen sequenced in a study of vaccination and CD4 T cells after COVID-19. An Oncomine TCR Beta short-read assay was used to sequence the DNA from cultured CD4+ T cells. One entry per CDR3 protein results from TCRdb running MiXCR on the PCR reads. The sample lists under 25,000 distinct CDR3 sequences; over 45% were seen once. No antigens are known for them. This sample's treatment: approximately nine-day PBMC culture with coronavirus spike peptide pools or control peptides (ViraFEST assay). The sequencing sample was made of cultured CD4+ T cells from blood. Receptors were obtained from a human donor with COVID-19.

CDR3: CSATLTGQGTEAFF. The DNA of the CDR3 is TGCAGTGCGACCCTAACAGGTCAAGGAACTGAAGCTTTCTTT. V is TRBV20-1 and J is TRBJ1-1; D possibly corresponds to TRBD1 (5 bases). This CDR3 region has 14 residues. Germline values: CDR1 DFQATT, CDR2 SNEGSKA (reference sequence). V gave up 6 bases and J gave up 5 bases, with 19 bases separating them.

The chain employs TRBV4-3 and TRBJ2-5; D tentatively reads TRBD1 or TRBD2 (5 bases each). The V and J ends lost 3 bases and 2 bases respectively, with 13 bases between them. Per germline, CDR1 LGHNA and CDR2 YSLEER. The CDR3 totals 15 residues. The CDR3 region has the DNA TGCGCCAGCAGCCAGTCGGGGACCTCACAAGAGACCCAGTACTTC. The encoded protein is CASSQSGTSQETQYF.

The V and J genes are TRBV20-1 and TRBJ1-4, with TRBD1 as a possible D gene (5 bases). The CDR3 loop spans 13 amino acids. Germline-derived CDR1 and CDR2 are DFQATT and SNEGSKA (reference sequence). Trimming shortened V by 3 bases and J by 2 bases, and 7 bases separated the two germline ends. CDR3 in DNA: TGCAGTGCTAGCAGGGTCACTAATGAAAAACTGTTTTTT. Its translation is CSASRVTNEKLFF.

This chain connects TRBV5-4 to TRBJ2-5; either TRBD1 or TRBD2 may fit D (5 bases each). Trimming left V 2 bases short and J 1 base short, with 15 bases between. Germline lookup yields CDR1 SGHNT and CDR2 YYREEE (reference sequence). The CDR3 has 16 amino acids. CDR3 sequence: CASSFFDIGAQETQYF. Here the CDR3 DNA reads TGTGCCAGCAGCTTCTTCGACATCGGGGCCCAAGAGACCCAGTACTTC.

This chain joins TRBV20-1 and TRBJ1-3; a possible D gene is TRBD1 (5 bases). This CDR3 has 13 amino acids. In germline, CDR1 is DFQATT, CDR2 SNEGSKA (reference sequence). V lost 2 bases and J lost 2, with 7 bases in between. CDR3 nucleotides: TGCAGTGCTAGACCGGGGGCTGGAAACACCATATATTTT. This sequence encodes CSARPGAGNTIYF.

The chain uses TRBV2 and TRBJ2-7; the match to TRBD1 covers 8 bases. The trim removed 1 base at V and 7 bases at J, leaving 6 bases unmatched. Looked up from germline, CDR1 is SNHLY and CDR2 is FYNNEI. This CDR3 contains 14 residues. Written as DNA, the CDR3 is TGTGCCAGCAGTGAAGGTCAGGGGGCCAAGGAGCAGTACTTC. Translating it yields CASSEGQGAKEQYF.

This clonotype was seen a few times. J is TRBJ2-7 and V is TRBV20-1; 7 nucleotides align to TRBD2. CDR1 DFQATT and CDR2 SNEGSKA come from the germline V gene (reference sequence). The CDR3 is made up of 12 amino acids. Trimming at V came to 2 bases and at J to 5 bases, leaving 3 bases not matched to a gene. The CDR3 region has the DNA TGCAGTGCTAGAATAGCGGGCAACGAGCAGTACTTC. Its protein product is CSARIAGNEQYF.

This clonotype was counted a few times. CDR3 region: CATSSLGTGGPKETQYF. CDR3 coding DNA: TGTGCCACCAGCTCGTTGGGGACGGGGGGCCCTAAGGAGACCCAGTACTTC. The genes are TRBV15 and TRBJ2-5, with D maybe TRBD2 (7 bases). V lost 5 bases, J lost 5 bases, and 24 bases lay in between. The V gene's germline CDR1 is LNHNV and CDR2 YYDKDF (reference sequence). The CDR3 extends over 17 amino acids.

The chain couples TRBV11-2 to TRBJ1-2; D unclear. The CDR3 has 12 amino acids. Germline assignment: CDR1 SGHAT and CDR2 FQNNGV. Deletions cut 2 bases from V and 6 bases from J, with 7 bases between. Written as DNA, the CDR3 is TGTGCCAGCAGCTTAACAGCCCATGGCTACACCTTC. Translating it yields CASSLTAHGYTF.

The DNA of the CDR3 is TGTGCCTGGAGTGCCCTGACAGGGGGGGCCGGGGAGCTGTTTTTT. Amino acid sequence: CAWSALTGGAGELFF. The rearrangement uses TRBV30 and TRBJ2-2; TRBD1 matches at 9 bases. J lost 6 bases, V lost 1 base, and 6 bases had no gene match. Germline lookup yields CDR1 GTSNPN and CDR2 SVGIG (reference sequence). The CDR3 length is 15 residues.

V is TRBV6-2 or TRBV6-3 and J is TRBJ2-2, with D possibly being TRBD1 or TRBD2 (5 bases each). The V gene's germline CDR1 is MNHEY and CDR2 SVGEGT. V shed 4 bases and J shed 4 bases, with 22 bases lying between them. The CDR3 spans 18 residues. The CDR3, as DNA: TGTGCCAGCAGTTCCATCGGAGGTTGGGGGAGCGGCACCGGGGAGCTGTTTTTT. Translating it yields CASSSIGGWGSGTGELFF.